The 3 T cell receptor beta chains reported below all come from one sample, sequenced in a study of T cells in Graves' hyperthyroidism and ophthalmopathy. TCR beta CDR3 region amplification was performed from RNA transcripts. A set of HTBI primers served as the primers for a first-round RT-PCR of the TCR CDR3. One entry per CDR3 protein results from TCRdb running MiXCR on the multiplex PCR reads. The table shows under 400,000 distinct CDR3 sequences, with nearly 15% occurring only once. The specimen sequenced was blood. The receptors were sampled from a woman aged 60-75 years with Graves' ophthalmopathy.

This clonotype showed up just a few times. A read error is possible here, since a much larger clone lies one base away. The CDR3 coding sequence is TGTGCCAGCAATCCGCCCTTTACAGGTACGCAGTATTTT. Its protein product is CASNPPFTGTQYF. The V call is TRBV2, the J call TRBJ2-3, with D maybe TRBD1 (5 bases). The CDR3 spans 13 residues. Per the germline V gene, CDR1 is SNHLY and CDR2 is FYNNEI.

The rearrangement uses TRBV6-1 and TRBJ2-1, with a possible D match to TRBD1 (6 bases). The CDR3 is made up of 12 amino acids. Germline V CDR1 and CDR2: MNHNS, SASEGT. Deletions cut 6 bases from V and 10 bases from J, with 13 bases between. The CDR3 here is CASRKQGPEQFF. CDR3 nucleotide sequence: TGTGCCAGCAGAAAACAGGGACCGGAGCAGTTCTTC.

The chain recombines TRBV20-1 with TRBJ2-7; 8 nucleotides line up with TRBD2. V was clipped by 5 bases and J by 1 base; unmatched bases: 13. CDR3 length: 16 amino acids. Germline V lookup: CDR1 DFQATT, CDR2 SNEGSKA (reference sequence). CDR3 sequence reads: CSAHTDVGGRSYEQYF. CDR3 nucleotide sequence: TGCAGTGCTCATACCGATGTAGGCGGGAGGTCCTACGAGCAGTACTTC.